One sample yielded the 27 T cell receptor beta chains listed below, sequenced in a study of neurological immune-mediated disorders. TCRdb independently ran MiXCR on the 5' RACE reads; one entry per CDR3 protein. The sample has 55,000 to 75,000 distinct CDR3 sequences; about 12% are singletons. Sequenced: PBMCs. These receptor sequences come from an older woman with HTLV-1-associated myelopathy (HAM/TSP).

This clonotype has ten or more counts. The V and J genes are TRBV7-2 and TRBJ1-6; no clear D gene. Germline V lookup: CDR1 SGHTA, CDR2 FQGNSA. V was cut by 1 base and J by 9 bases, with 10 bases left in between. The CDR3 has 14 amino acids. This chain's CDR3 is CASSLEATGSPLHF. The CDR3 region has the DNA TGTGCCAGCAGCTTAGAGGCCACGGGTTCACCCCTCCACTTT.

This clonotype was observed at least ten times. The chain couples TRBV11-1 to TRBJ2-1; tentatively, D is TRBD2 (6 bases). This CDR3 region has 15 residues. Trimming shortened V by 6 bases and J by 6 bases, and 18 bases separated the two germline ends. Germline CDR1 is SGHAT and CDR2 is FQDESV (reference sequence). The CDR3 spells CASSPGTSNINEQFF. The CDR3 DNA sequence: TGTGCCAGCAGTCCCGGGACTTCTAACATCAATGAGCAGTTCTTC.

Regarding this clonotype: The junction does not match germline at one end; this may be a read error. The V gene is TRBV28, the J gene TRBJ2-7, with TRBD2 as a possible D gene (6 bases). CDR3 length: 15 residues. Germline CDR1 MDHEN, CDR2 SYDVKM. DNA for the CDR3: TGTACCAGCAGTTCTTCCTGGACGGGGGCCTACGAGCAGTACTTC. Its protein is CTSSSSWTGAYEQYF.

The table lists this clonotype with many counts. This chain links TRBV3-1 with TRBJ2-1; D might be TRBD2 (5 bases). V lost 0 bases and J 4 bases, leaving 7 bases between the germline ends. In germline, CDR1 is LGHDT, CDR2 YNNKEL (reference sequence). The CDR3 is 14 residues long. The CDR3: CASSQERLYNEQFF. CDR3 sequence (DNA): TGTGCCAGCAGCCAAGAGCGACTATACAATGAGCAGTTCTTC.

This clonotype has ten or more counts. This rearrangement joins TRBV5-5 to TRBJ2-5; possibly TRBD1 for D (6 bases). This CDR3 is built from 14 residues. Germline assignment: CDR1 SGHKS and CDR2 YYEKEE (reference sequence). Trimming removed 4 bases at V and 2 bases at J, with 12 bases between. The CDR3 sequence: CASSLQDSQETQYF. CDR3 DNA: TGTGCCAGCAGCCTACAGGACAGTCAAGAGACCCAGTACTTC.

This clonotype was seen repeatedly, ten times or more. V and J are TRBV14 and TRBJ2-3, with D uncertain. V dropped 3 bases and J dropped 0 bases, with 1 base sitting between them. CDR1 and CDR2 (germline): SGHDN, FVKESK. This CDR3 is built from 12 residues. CDR3 DNA: TGTGCCAGCAGCCACAGCACAGATACGCAGTATTTT. Amino acid sequence: CASSHSTDTQYF.

This clonotype was recorded many times. The chain employs TRBV11-2 and TRBJ2-1, with no clear D. Trimming pared 3 bases from V and 4 bases from J, leaving 7 bases between. Germline CDR1 is SGHAT and CDR2 is FQNNGV. This CDR3 contains 13 residues. CDR3 sequence reads: CASSFGRYNEQFF. In DNA form, the CDR3 reads TGTGCCAGCAGCTTCGGCAGATACAATGAGCAGTTCTTC.

A few counts support this clonotype. This rearrangement joins TRBV7-2 to TRBJ2-7, with TRBD2 identical over 7 bases. The CDR3 is made up of 16 amino acids. Germline lookup yields CDR1 SGHTA and CDR2 FQGNSA. Trimming cost V 7 bases and J 2 bases; bases outside gene matches: 14. The CDR3 coding sequence is TGTGCCAGCATCTTTGGAAGGCTAGCGGCACCCTACGAGCAGTACTTC. It encodes CASIFGRLAAPYEQYF.

This clonotype was counted many times. The rearrangement joins TRBV20-1 to TRBJ1-6, with 9 bases aligning to TRBD1. V lost 3 bases to trimming and J lost 9 bases; unmatched junction nucleotides: 9. Per germline, CDR1 DFQATT and CDR2 SNEGSKA (reference sequence). The CDR3 contains 15 residues. CDR3 loop: CSARLPGQGRSPLHF. As DNA, the CDR3 is TGCAGTGCTAGGCTACCGGGACAGGGTCGTTCACCCCTCCACTTT.

The chain links TRBV19 to TRBJ2-3; D possibly corresponds to TRBD2 (6 bases). V shed 5 bases and J shed 5 bases, with 17 bases lying between them. CDR3 length equals 15 residues. The V gene's germline CDR1 is LNHDA and CDR2 SQIVND (reference sequence). The DNA for the CDR3 is TGTGCCAGTAGTTTCACGGCACTGGGGGGAGATACGCAGTATTTT. It translates to CASSFTALGGDTQYF.

This clonotype has ten or more counts. The chain carries TRBV10-2 and TRBJ2-1; 13 bases are a match to TRBD2. V was pared by 6 bases and J by 0 bases, with 5 bases of the junction left unmatched. Germline CDR1 and CDR2: WSHSY and SAAADI. This CDR3 comprises 17 residues. The CDR3 nucleotides read TGCGCCAGCAGGTCGGGACTAGCGGGATTCTCCTACAATGAGCAGTTCTTC. Translation: CASRSGLAGFSYNEQFF.

The CDR3 nucleotides are TGTGCCAGCAGTTCTAGGGTAGGAGGGGGCACTGAAGCTTTCTTT. Translation gives CASSSRVGGGTEAFF. The chain employs TRBV28 and TRBJ1-1; perhaps TRBD1 as D (6 bases). This CDR3 contains 15 residues. The V and J ends lost 4 bases and 4 bases respectively, with 16 bases between them. Germline values: CDR1 MDHEN, CDR2 SYDVKM.

This clonotype was recorded many times. The chain uses TRBV9 and TRBJ2-7, with TRBD1 matching 9 bases. The V and J ends lost 7 bases and 2 bases, in that order; junction bases with no gene match: 4. Germline V gene data show CDR1 as SGDLS and CDR2 as YYNGEE. The CDR3 sequence is 13 residues long. The CDR3: CASGGQGPYEQYF. CDR3 nucleotides: TGTGCCAGCGGAGGACAGGGGCCCTACGAGCAGTACTTC.

There are many counts of this clonotype. The V gene is TRBV7-9, the J gene TRBJ1-2; D not resolved. The CDR3 totals 14 residues. Trimming removed 0 bases at V and 6 bases at J, with 11 bases between. Per the germline V gene, CDR1 is SEHNR and CDR2 is FQNEAQ (reference sequence). CDR3 sequence reads: CASSLARVVDGYTF. The CDR3 nucleotides are TGTGCCAGCAGCTTAGCGCGGGTAGTGGATGGCTACACCTTC.

This clonotype was detected ten times or more. V and J are TRBV29-1 and TRBJ2-5; 10 bases match TRBD2. CDR1 SQVTM and CDR2 ANQGSEA come from the germline V gene. The CDR3 contains 13 residues. The J segment lost 5 bases and the V segment lost 7 bases, leaving 7 bases of the junction unmatched. The CDR3 sequence: CSGLAGVGETQYF. In DNA, the CDR3 is TGCAGCGGTCTAGCGGGGGTAGGGGAGACCCAGTACTTC.

This clonotype was found many times. The chain joins TRBV25-1 to TRBJ2-3; D perhaps matches TRBD1 (6 bases). This CDR3 spans 13 amino acids. Germline-derived CDR1 and CDR2 are MGHDK and SYGVNS. Trimming removed 6 bases from V and 2 bases from J, with 9 bases in between. CDR3 sequence (DNA): TGTGCCAGCAGCAGGGGCCTCACAGATACGCAGTATTTT. Its protein product is CASSRGLTDTQYF.

This clonotype has ten or more counts. The rearrangement links TRBV20-1 to TRBJ2-2, with 10 bases identical to TRBD2. Trimming at V came to 4 bases and at J to 1 base, leaving 0 bases not matched to a gene. The CDR3 loop spans 14 amino acids. The germline V gene has CDR1 DFQATT and CDR2 SNEGSKA (reference sequence). CDR3 residues: CSATSGRNTGELFF. The DNA of the CDR3 is TGCAGTGCTACTAGCGGGAGGAACACCGGGGAGCTGTTTTTT.

This clonotype was observed many times. The chain couples TRBV5-1 to TRBJ2-6, with 9 bases that match TRBD1. This CDR3 contains 17 residues. CDR1 and CDR2 (germline): SGHRS, YFSETQ. V lost 2 bases and J lost 0; bases outside the gene matches: 3. The CDR3 sequence is CASSLSTGGSGANVLTF. The CDR3 DNA sequence: TGCGCCAGCAGCTTATCGACAGGGGGCTCTGGGGCCAACGTCCTGACTTTC.

The table lists this clonotype with many counts. This chain uses TRBV20-1 with TRBJ1-1; 7 bases are a match to TRBD1. Germline-derived CDR1 and CDR2 are DFQATT and SNEGSKA (reference sequence). Germline trimming cut 6 bases from V and 4 bases from J; bases unmatched to any gene: 14. This CDR3 comprises 15 residues. This chain's CDR3 is CSAPDRTTSGTEAFF. As DNA, the CDR3 is TGCAGTGCCCCGGACAGGACTACCTCGGGCACTGAAGCTTTCTTT.

This clonotype was recorded many times. The V gene is TRBV5-1, the J gene TRBJ2-7; TRBD1 agrees at 9 bases. CDR1 is SGHRS, CDR2 YFSETQ, per germline. CDR3 length: 15 amino acids. V lost 4 bases, J lost 5 bases, and 10 bases stayed unmatched. The CDR3 loop is CASSRRTGDRNEQYF. CDR3 nucleotide sequence: TGCGCCAGCAGCCGGCGGACAGGGGATCGGAACGAGCAGTACTTC.

With regard to this clonotype: Being one base from a much bigger clone, this may be a read error. The chain is built from TRBV5-1 and TRBJ2-3; maybe TRBD1 (5 bases). The CDR3 is 15 amino acids. Germline assignment: CDR1 SGHRS and CDR2 YFSETQ. This CDR3 reads CTSSFPQGSPDTQYF. The DNA for the CDR3 is TGCACCAGCAGCTTCCCGCAGGGCAGCCCAGATACGCAGTATTTT.

This clonotype was recorded at least ten times. The chain recombines TRBV5-1 with TRBJ1-2; no reliable D call. CDR1 and CDR2 (germline): SGHRS, YFSETQ. The CDR3 is 13 residues long. V dropped 6 bases and J dropped 2 bases, with 11 bases sitting between them. Here the CDR3 reads CASTQNGNYGYTF. In DNA form, the CDR3 reads TGCGCCAGCACCCAAAATGGCAACTATGGCTACACCTTC.

This clonotype was counted many times. V gene TRBV11-3 combines with J gene TRBJ2-1; tentative D call: TRBD2 (7 bases). This CDR3 comprises 15 residues. The V end lost 4 bases, the J end lost 4 bases, and 14 bases lay between the germline ends. CDR1 SGHNT and CDR2 YENEEA come from the germline V gene. In nucleotides, the CDR3 is TGTGCCAGCAGCTACAGCGGGGACATATACAATGAGCAGTTCTTC. Residues: CASSYSGDIYNEQFF.

The table lists this clonotype with many counts. The chain has TRBV4-1 and TRBJ2-7; TRBD2 might be the D (6 bases). Germline CDR1 MGHRA, CDR2 YSYEKL. The CDR3 has 16 amino acids. Trimming stripped 0 bases from V and 2 bases from J, with 14 bases between. This CDR3 is CASSQDLGGAAYEQYF. CDR3 in DNA: TGCGCCAGCAGCCAAGATTTAGGCGGGGCCGCCTACGAGCAGTACTTC.

This clonotype was picked up many times. V gene TRBV7-2 combines with J gene TRBJ2-1, with D unclear. The CDR3 sequence is 11 residues long. The germline V gene encodes CDR1 SGHTA and CDR2 FQGNSA. Trimming left V 11 bases short and J 7 bases short, with 12 bases between. The CDR3 is CAVRWGNEQFF. CDR3 nucleotide sequence: TGTGCCGTAAGGTGGGGTAATGAGCAGTTCTTC.

This clonotype was counted many times. The gene calls are TRBV21-1 and TRBJ2-7. TRBV21-1 is flagged as a pseudogene. The CDR3 runs 17 residues. The CDR3 is CASSTCEDGLVSYEQYF. For the CDR3, the DNA is TGTGCCAGCAGCACCTGCGAGGACGGATTAGTTTCCTACGAGCAGTACTTC.

The chain employs TRBV6-6 and TRBJ2-7, with TRBD1 matching over 8 bases. J gave up 4 bases and V 0 bases, and 5 bases lay outside the gene matches. The CDR3 runs 15 residues. The germline V gene encodes CDR1 MNHNY and CDR2 SVGAGI (reference sequence). The CDR3 DNA is TGTGCCAGCAGTTACTCGACAGGGGCCGAATACGAGCAGTACTTC. Its protein is CASSYSTGAEYEQYF.